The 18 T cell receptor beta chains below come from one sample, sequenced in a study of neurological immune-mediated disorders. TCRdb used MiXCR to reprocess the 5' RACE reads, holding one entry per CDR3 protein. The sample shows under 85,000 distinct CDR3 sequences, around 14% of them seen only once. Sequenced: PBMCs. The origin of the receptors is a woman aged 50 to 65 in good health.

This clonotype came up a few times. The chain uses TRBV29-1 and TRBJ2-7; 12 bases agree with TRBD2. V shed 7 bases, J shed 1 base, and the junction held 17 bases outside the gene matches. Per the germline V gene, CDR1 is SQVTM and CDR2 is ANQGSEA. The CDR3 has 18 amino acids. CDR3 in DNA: TGCAGCGATCGTTTTTTGACTAGCGGGAGAGGTCGGTCCTACGAGCAGTACTTC. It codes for CSDRFLTSGRGRSYEQYF.

CDR3 DNA: TGCAGTGCTCTCCCAGCGGGAAGGGGGGGGGATGAGCAGTTCTTC. Its protein is CSALPAGRGGDEQFF. The chain links TRBV20-1 to TRBJ2-1, with D possibly being TRBD2 (7 bases). This CDR3 region has 15 residues. V was cut by 5 bases and J by 8 bases, with 22 bases left in between. The germline V gene encodes CDR1 DFQATT and CDR2 SNEGSKA (reference sequence).

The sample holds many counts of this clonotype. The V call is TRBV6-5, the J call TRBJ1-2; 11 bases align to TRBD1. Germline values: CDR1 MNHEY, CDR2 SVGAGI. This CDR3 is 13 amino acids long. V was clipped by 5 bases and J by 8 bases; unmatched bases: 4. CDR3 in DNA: TGTGCCAGCAGTGGGGACAGGGGGGGGGGCTACACCTTC. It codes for CASSGDRGGGYTF.

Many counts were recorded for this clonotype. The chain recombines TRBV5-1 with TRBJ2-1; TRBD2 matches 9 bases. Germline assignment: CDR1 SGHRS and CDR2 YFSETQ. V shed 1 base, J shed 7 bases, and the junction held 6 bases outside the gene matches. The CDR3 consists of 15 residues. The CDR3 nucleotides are TGCGCCAGCAGCTTGCCTAGCGGGATGGGGAATGAGCAGTTCTTC. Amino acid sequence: CASSLPSGMGNEQFF.

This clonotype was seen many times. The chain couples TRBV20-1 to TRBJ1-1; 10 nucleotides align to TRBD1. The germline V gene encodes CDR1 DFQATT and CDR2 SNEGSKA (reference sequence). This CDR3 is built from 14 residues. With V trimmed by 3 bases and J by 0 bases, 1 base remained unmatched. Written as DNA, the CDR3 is TGCAGTGCTAGGACAGGGGGCCTGAACACTGAAGCTTTCTTT. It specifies CSARTGGLNTEAFF.

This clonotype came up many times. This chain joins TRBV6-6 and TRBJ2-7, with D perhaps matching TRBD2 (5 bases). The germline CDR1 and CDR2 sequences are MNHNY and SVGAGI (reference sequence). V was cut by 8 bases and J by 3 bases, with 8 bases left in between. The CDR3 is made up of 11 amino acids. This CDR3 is CASGRSYEQYF. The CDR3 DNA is TGTGCCAGCGGGAGAAGCTACGAGCAGTACTTC.

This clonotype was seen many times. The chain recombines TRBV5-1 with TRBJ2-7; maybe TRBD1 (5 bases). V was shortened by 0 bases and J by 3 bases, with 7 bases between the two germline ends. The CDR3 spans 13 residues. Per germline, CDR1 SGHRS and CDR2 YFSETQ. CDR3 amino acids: CASSLEGHYEQYF. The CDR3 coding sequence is TGCGCCAGCAGCTTGGAGGGGCACTACGAGCAGTACTTC.

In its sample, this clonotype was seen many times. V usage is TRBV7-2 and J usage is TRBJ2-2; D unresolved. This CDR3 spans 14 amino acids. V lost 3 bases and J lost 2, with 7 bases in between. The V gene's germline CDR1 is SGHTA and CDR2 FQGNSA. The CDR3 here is CASSFRANTGELFF. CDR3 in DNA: TGTGCCAGCAGCTTCAGAGCAAACACCGGGGAGCTGTTTTTT.

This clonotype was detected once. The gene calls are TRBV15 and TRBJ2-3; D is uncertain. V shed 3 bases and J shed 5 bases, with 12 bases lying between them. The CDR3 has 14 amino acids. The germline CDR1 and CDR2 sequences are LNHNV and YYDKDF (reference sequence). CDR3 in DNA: TGTGCCACCAGCAGCTCAAGTACTAAAGATACGCAGTATTTT. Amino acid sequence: CATSSSSTKDTQYF.

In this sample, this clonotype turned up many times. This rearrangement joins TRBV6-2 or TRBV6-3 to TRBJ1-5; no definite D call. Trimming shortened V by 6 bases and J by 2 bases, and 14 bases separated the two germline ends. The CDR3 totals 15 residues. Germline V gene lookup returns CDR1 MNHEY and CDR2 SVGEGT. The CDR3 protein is CASRSRTVGNQPQHF. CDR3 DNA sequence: TGTGCCAGCAGAAGCCGGACGGTGGGCAATCAGCCCCAGCATTTT.

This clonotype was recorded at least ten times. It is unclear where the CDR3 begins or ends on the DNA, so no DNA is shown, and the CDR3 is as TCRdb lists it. Here the CDR3 reads CASSLGGVGDGNF. The V gene is TRBV7-2, the J gene TRBJ2-5; the table gives TRBD1 as D, unverified against the DNA. The CDR3 has 13 amino acids, counting both end residues. Germline-derived CDR1 and CDR2 are SGHTA and FQGNSA.

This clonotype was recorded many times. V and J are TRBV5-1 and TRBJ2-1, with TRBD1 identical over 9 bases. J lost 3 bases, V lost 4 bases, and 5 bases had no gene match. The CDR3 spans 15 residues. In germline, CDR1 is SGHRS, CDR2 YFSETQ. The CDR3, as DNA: TGCGCCAGCAGCACGGGACAGGGAAACTACAATGAGCAGTTCTTC. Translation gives CASSTGQGNYNEQFF.

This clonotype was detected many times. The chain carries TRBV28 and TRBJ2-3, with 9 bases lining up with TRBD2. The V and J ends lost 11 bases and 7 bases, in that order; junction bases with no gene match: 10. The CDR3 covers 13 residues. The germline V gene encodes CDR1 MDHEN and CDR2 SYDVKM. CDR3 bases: TGTGCCGCGTTTGCCCTAGCGGGGTATACGCAGTATTTT. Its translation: CAAFALAGYTQYF. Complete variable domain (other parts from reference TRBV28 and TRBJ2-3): DVKVTQSSRYLVKRTGEKVFLECVQDMDHENMFWYRQDPGLGLRLIYFSYDVKMKEKGDIPEGYSVSREKKERFSLILESASTNQTSMYLCAAFALAGYTQYFGPGTRLTVL.

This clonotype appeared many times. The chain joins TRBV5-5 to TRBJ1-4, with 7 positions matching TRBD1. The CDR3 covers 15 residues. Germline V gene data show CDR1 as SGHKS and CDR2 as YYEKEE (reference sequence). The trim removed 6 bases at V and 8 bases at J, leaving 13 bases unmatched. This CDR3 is CASNPRQGLKEKLFF. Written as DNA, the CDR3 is TGTGCCAGCAACCCTCGACAGGGTTTGAAAGAAAAACTGTTTTTT.

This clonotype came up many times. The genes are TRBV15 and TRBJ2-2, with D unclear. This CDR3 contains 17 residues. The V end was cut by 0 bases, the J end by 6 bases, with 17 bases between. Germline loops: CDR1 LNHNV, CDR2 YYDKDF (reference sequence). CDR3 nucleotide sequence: TGTGCCACCAGCAGAGATCCTAGGACGCAAGGTTCCGGGGAGCTGTTTTTT. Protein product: CATSRDPRTQGSGELFF.

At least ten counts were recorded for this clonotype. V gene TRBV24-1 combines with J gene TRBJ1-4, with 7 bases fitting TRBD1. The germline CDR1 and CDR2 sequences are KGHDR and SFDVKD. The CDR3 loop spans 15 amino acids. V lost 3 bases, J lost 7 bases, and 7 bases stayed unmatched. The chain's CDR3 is CATSDAGTDGEKLFF. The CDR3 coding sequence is TGTGCCACCAGTGATGCCGGGACAGATGGTGAAAAACTGTTTTTT.

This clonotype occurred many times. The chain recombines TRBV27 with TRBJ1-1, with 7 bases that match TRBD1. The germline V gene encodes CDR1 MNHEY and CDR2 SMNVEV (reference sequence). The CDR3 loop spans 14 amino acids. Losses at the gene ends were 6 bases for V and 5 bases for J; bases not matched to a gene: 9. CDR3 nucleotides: TGTGCCAGCAGGCAGGGACAGAAGAGGACTGAAGCTTTCTTT. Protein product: CASRQGQKRTEAFF.

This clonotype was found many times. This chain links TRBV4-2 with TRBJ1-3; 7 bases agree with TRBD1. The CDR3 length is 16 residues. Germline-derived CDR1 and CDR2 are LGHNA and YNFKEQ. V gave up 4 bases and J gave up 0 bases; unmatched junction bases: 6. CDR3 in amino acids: CASSPGTVSSGNTIYF. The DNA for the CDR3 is TGTGCCAGCAGCCCAGGGACAGTCAGCTCTGGAAACACCATATATTTT.